Detailed here is one T cell receptor beta chain. Original data processing: How many nucleated cells were present was estimated from reference gene primer amplification. Only in-frame clones appear in the TCRdb table, and some are missing; sequencing was by immunoSEQ multiplex PCR. V, J and clone size were drawn from that table, and D and trimming were deduced from the DNA. The sample consists of roughly 230,000 clones, roughly 87% of them appearing once. The CDR3 contains 15 residues. Germline CDR1 and CDR2: MNHNS and SASEGT. V trimming: 5 bases; J trimming: 6 bases; junction bases outside the gene matches: 12. This sample is part of a study of blood T cell repertoires in COVID-19. About the research overall: The United States, Italy and Spain provided the acute and convalescent COVID-19 samples. PBMCs, B-cell-depleted T cells, or T cells provided the cDNA or gDNA that made up the material.

V is TRBV6-1 and J is TRBJ1-2; 7 positions match TRBD1. The receptor comes from a woman between 35 and 50 years old who had recovered from COVID-19. Sequencing was carried out using peripheral blood. CDR3 coding DNA: TGTGCCAGCAGTCCAGCCCCTAGGGGGCAACATGGCTACACCTTC. Translating gives CASSPAPRGQHGYTF.